This T cell receptor (beta chain) emerged from a study of identical twins. TCRdb itself ran the 5' RACE reads through MiXCR, one entry per CDR3 protein. The sample carries roughly 1,500,000 distinct CDR3 sequences, under 35% recorded once. The source is a newborn girl in good health. Material: cord blood.

The CDR3 here is CASPSEGETQYF. Written as DNA, the CDR3 is TGTGCCAGTCCTAGTGAGGGGGAGACCCAGTACTTC. This rearrangement joins TRBV6-1 to TRBJ2-5, with D perhaps assigned TRBD1 or TRBD2 (5 bases each). V lost 9 bases to trimming and J lost 5 bases, with 13 bases between them. The CDR3 totals 12 residues. CDR1 MNHNS and CDR2 SASEGT come from the germline V gene.